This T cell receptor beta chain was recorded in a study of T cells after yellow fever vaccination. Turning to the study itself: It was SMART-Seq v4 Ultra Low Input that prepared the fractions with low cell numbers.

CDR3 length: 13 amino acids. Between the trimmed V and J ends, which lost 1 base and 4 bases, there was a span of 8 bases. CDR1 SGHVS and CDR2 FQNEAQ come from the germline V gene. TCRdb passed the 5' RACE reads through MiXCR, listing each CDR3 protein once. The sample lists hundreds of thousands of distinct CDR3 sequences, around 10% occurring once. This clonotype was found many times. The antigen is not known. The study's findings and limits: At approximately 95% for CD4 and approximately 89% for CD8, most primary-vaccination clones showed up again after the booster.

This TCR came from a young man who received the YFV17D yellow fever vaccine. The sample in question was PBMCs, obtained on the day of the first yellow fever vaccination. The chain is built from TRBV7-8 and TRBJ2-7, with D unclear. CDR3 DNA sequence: TGTGCCAGCAGCTTAGGTGAAATGTACGAGCAGTACTTC. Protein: CASSLGEMYEQYF.